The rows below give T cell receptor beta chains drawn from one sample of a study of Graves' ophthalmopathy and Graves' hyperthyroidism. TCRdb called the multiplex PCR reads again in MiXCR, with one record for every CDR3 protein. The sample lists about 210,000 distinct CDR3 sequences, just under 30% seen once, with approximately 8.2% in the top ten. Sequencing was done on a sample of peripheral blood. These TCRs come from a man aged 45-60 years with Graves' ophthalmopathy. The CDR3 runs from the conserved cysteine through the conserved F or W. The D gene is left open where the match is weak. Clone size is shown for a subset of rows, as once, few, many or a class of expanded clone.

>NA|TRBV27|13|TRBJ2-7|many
TGTGCCAGCAGTTTATCGACTCAATACGAGCAGTACTTC
CASSLSTQYEQYF
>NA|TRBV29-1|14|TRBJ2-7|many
TGCAGCGCTAAACCGGGTCTCGGCCGTGGCGAGCAGTACTTC
CSAKPGLGRGEQYF
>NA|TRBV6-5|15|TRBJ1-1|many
TGTGCCACCTCTAGAGGAGGCTGGCGGTACACTGAAGCTTTCTTT
CATSRGGWRYTEAFF
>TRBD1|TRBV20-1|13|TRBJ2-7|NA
TGCAGTAGTAAGGGGGACAGAACCTACGAGCAGTACTTC
CSSKGDRTYEQYF
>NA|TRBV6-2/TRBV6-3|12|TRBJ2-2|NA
TGTGCCAGCAGACGGAGCCTAGGAGAGCTGTTTTTT
CASRRSLGELFF
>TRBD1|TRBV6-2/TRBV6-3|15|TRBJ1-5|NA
TGTGCCAGCAGTTACCCGGGACAGCCCAATCAGCCCCAGCATTTT
CASSYPGQPNQPQHF
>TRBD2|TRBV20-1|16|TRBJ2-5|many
TGCAGTGCTCCTACTAGCGGGTTCCCGTCAGAAGAGACCCAGTACTTC
CSAPTSGFPSEETQYF
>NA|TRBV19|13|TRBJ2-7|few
TGTGCCAGTAGTATAGACAACAGGTACGAGCAGTACTTC
CASSIDNRYEQYF
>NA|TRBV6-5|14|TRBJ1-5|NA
TGTGCCAGCAGTTACCGGCAGGGTAATCAGCCCCAGCATTTT
CASSYRQGNQPQHF
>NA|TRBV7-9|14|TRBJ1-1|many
TGTGCCAGCACCGTAGGCGGAGGGGACACTGAAGCTTTCTTT
CASTVGGGDTEAFF
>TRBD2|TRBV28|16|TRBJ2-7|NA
TGTGCCAGCAGGAAGGCCGGCCGCGGGGGTCTGAACGAGCAGTACTTC
CASRKAGRGGLNEQYF
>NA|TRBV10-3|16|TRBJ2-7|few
TGTGCCACCTCAAGCCCAGGGGGGCGAAGCTCCTACGAGCAGTACTTC
CATSSPGGRSSYEQYF
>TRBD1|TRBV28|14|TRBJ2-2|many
TGTGCCAGCAGGGGGACAGGGAACACCGGGGAGCTGTTTTTT
CASRGTGNTGELFF
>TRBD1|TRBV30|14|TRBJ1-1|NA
TGTGCCTGGAGTGTCGGACAGGGGTACACTGAAGCTTTCTTT
CAWSVGQGYTEAFF
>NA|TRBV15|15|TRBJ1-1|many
TGTGCCACCAGCAGAGGGTATGGTACAGACACTGAAGCTTTCTTT
CATSRGYGTDTEAFF
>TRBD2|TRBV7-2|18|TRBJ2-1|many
TGTGCCAGCAGCACCGGGACTAGCGGGAGATCGGCCTACAATGAGCAGTTCTTC
CASSTGTSGRSAYNEQFF
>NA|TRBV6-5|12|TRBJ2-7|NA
TGTGCCAGCAGTTACCCGGCCCACGAGCAGTACTTC
CASSYPAHEQYF
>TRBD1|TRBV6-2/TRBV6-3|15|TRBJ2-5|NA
TGTGCCAACCCGGAGGCTGGGACAGCCCAAGAGACCCAGTACTTC
CANPEAGTAQETQYF
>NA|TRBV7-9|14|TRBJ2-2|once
TGTGCCAGCAGCTTGCCGTTGAACACCGGGGAGCTGTTTTTT
CASSLPLNTGELFF
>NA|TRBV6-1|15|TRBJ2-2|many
TGTGCCAGCAGTGAGGGGATACAGGGCGCCGGGGAGCTGTTTTTT
CASSEGIQGAGELFF
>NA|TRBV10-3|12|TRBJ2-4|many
TGTGCCATCCGATCAGCAGAAAACATTCAGTACTTC
CAIRSAENIQYF
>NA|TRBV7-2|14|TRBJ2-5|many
TGTGCCAGCAGCTTAGGAGGGGCACAAGAGACCCAGTACTTC
CASSLGGAQETQYF
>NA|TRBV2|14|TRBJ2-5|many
TGTGCCAGCAGTGAAGGAGCGGCCCAAGAGACCCAGTACTTC
CASSEGAAQETQYF
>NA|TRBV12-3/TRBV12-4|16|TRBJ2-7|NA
TGTGCCAGCAGCGAACCCGCTCGGACGGGTGTCTACGAGCAGTACTTC
CASSEPARTGVYEQYF
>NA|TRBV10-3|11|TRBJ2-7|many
TGTGCCGCCGCGGGAACCTACGAGCAGTACTTC
CAAAGTYEQYF
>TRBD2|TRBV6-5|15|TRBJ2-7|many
TGTGCCAGCAGTTACTTGGCTAGCGGGAGTCGCGAGCAGTACTTC
CASSYLASGSREQYF
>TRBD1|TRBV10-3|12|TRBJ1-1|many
TGTGCCATCAGCCAGGGGGCAACTGAAGCTTTCTTT
CAISQGATEAFF
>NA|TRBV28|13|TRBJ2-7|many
TGTGCCAGCAGGGACCAGAATGGCTACGAGCAGTACTTC
CASRDQNGYEQYF
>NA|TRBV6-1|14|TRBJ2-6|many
TGTGCCAGCAGTGAATACTCTGGGGCCAACGTCCTGACTTTC
CASSEYSGANVLTF
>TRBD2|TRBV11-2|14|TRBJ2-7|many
TGTGCCAGCAGCTCGCGGGGGGGAGTCTACGAGCAGTACTTC
CASSSRGGVYEQYF
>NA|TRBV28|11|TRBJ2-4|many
TGTGCCAGCAGGGGGGGAAACATTCAGTACTTC
CASRGGNIQYF
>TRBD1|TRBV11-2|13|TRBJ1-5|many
TGTGCCAGCAGCTCGACAGGGGGGCAGCCCCAGCATTTT
CASSSTGGQPQHF
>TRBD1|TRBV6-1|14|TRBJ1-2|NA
TGTGCCAGCAGAACCTACGGGACAGGGCCCGGCTACACCTTC
CASRTYGTGPGYTF
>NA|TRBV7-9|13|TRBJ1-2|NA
TGTGCCAGCAGCTCCGACTCAGGGTATGGCTACACCTTC
CASSSDSGYGYTF
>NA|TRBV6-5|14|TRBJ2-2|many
TGTGCCACCGCCTGGGGCACCGGGGACGGGGAGCTGTTTTTT
CATAWGTGDGELFF
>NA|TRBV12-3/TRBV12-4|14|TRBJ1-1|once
TGTGCCAGCAGTTTTTGGGGGCCTGGGACTGAAGCTTTCTTT
CASSFWGPGTEAFF
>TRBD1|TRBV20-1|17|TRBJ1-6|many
TGCAGTGCTAGAGATCGGGACAGGAGCTCCTATAATTCACCCCTCCACTTT
CSARDRDRSSYNSPLHF